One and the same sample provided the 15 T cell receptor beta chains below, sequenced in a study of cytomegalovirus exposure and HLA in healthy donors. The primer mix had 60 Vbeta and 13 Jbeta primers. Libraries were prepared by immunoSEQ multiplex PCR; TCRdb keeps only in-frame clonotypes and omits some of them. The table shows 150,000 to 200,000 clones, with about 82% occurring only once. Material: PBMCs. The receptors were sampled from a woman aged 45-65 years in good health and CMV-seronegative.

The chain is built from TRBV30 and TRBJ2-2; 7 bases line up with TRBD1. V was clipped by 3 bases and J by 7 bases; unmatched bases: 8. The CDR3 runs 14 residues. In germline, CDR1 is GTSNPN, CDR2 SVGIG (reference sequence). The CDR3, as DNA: TGTGCCTGGAGAAAAACAGGGGCGGGCGGGGAGCTGTTTTTT. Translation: CAWRKTGAGGELFF.

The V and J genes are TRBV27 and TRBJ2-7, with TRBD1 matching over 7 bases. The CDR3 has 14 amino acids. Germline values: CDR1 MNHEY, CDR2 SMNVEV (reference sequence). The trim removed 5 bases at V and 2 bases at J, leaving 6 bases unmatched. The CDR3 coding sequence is TGTGCCAGCAGTGACGGGGACAGAGCCTACGAGCAGTACTTC. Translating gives CASSDGDRAYEQYF.

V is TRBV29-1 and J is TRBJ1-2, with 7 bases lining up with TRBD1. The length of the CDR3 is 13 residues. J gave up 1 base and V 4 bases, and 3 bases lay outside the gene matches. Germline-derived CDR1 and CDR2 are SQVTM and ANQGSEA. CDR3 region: CSVGGQVNYGYTF. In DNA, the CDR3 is TGCAGCGTTGGAGGACAGGTTAACTATGGCTACACCTTC.

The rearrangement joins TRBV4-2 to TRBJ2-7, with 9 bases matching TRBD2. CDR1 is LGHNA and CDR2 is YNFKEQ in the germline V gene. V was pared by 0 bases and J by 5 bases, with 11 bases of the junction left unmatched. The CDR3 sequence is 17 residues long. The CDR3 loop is CASSQDTTSGYLDEQYF. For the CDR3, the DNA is TGTGCCAGCAGCCAAGATACAACTAGCGGGTATCTAGACGAGCAGTACTTC.

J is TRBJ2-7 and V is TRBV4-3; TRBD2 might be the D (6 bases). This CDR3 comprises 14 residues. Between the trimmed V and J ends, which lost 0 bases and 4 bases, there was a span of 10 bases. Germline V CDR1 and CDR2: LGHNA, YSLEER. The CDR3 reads CASSQDLGGYEQYF. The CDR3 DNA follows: TGCGCCAGCAGCCAAGATCTTGGGGGGTACGAGCAGTACTTC.

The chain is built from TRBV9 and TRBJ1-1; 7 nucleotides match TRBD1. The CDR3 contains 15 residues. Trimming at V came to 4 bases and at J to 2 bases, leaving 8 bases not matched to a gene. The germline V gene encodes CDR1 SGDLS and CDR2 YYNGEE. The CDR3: CASSSGGTPNTEAFF. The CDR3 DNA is TGTGCCAGCAGCTCAGGGGGGACACCAAACACTGAAGCTTTCTTT.

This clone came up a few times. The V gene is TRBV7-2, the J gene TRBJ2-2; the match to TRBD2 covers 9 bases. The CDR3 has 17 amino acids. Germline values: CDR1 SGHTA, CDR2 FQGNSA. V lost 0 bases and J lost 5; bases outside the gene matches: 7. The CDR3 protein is CASSLARSGSGTGELFF. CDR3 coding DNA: TGTGCCAGCAGCTTAGCCCGTAGCGGGAGTGGGACCGGGGAGCTGTTTTTT.

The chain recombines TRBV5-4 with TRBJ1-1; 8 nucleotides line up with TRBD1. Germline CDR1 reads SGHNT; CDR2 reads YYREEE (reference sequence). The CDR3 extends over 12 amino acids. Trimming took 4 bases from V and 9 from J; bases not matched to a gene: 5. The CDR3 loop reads CASSADREKAFF. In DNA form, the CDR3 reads TGTGCCAGCAGCGCGGACAGGGAAAAAGCTTTCTTT.

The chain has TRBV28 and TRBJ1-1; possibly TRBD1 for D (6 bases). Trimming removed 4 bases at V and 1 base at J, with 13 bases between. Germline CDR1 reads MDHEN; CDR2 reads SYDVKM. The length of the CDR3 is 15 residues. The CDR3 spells CASSSPQGRNTEAFF. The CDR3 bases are TGTGCCAGCAGTTCCCCACAGGGCCGGAACACTGAAGCTTTCTTT.

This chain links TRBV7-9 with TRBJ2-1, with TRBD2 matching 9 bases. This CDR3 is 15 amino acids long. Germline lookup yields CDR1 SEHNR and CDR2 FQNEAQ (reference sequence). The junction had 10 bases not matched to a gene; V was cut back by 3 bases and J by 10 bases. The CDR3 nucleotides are TGTGCCAGCAGCTTGGTTAGCGGGAGATCTTACGAGCAGTTCTTC. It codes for CASSLVSGRSYEQFF. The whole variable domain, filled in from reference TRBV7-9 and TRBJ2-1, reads DTGVSQNPRHKITKRGQNVTFRCDPISEHNRLYWYRQTLGQGPEFLTYFQNEAQLEKSRLLSDRFSAERPKGSFSTLEIQRTEQGDSAMYLCASSLVSGRSYEQFFGPGTRLTVL.

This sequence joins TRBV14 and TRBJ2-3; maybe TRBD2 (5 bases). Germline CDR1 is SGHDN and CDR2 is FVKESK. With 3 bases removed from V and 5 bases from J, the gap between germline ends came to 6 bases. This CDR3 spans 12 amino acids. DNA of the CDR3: TGTGCCAGCAGCCACGGGGTAGATACGCAGTATTTT. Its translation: CASSHGVDTQYF.

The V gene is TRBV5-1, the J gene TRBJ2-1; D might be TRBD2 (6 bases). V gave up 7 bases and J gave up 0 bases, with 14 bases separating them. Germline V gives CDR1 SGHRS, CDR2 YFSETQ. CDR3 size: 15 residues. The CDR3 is CASAGGRSSYNEQFF. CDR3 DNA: TGCGCCAGCGCTGGGGGGAGATCCTCCTACAATGAGCAGTTCTTC.

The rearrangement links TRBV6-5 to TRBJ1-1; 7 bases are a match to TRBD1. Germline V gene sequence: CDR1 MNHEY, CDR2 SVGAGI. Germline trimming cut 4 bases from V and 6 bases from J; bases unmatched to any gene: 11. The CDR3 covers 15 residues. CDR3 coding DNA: TGTGCCAGCAGTTTGGACGAGGGGGCTTGGGCTGAAGCTTTCTTT. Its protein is CASSLDEGAWAEAFF.

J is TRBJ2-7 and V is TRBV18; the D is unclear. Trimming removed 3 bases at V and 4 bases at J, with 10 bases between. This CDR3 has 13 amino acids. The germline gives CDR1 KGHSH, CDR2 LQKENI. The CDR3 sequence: CASSPSQSYEQYF. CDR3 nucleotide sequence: TGTGCCAGCTCACCGTCACAGAGTTACGAGCAGTACTTC.

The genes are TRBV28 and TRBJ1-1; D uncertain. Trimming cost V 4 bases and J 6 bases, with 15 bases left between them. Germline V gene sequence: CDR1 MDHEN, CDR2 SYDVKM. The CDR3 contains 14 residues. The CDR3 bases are TGTGCCAGCAGTTGGGTCGGGGTCTGGGCTGAAGCTTTCTTT. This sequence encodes CASSWVGVWAEAFF.